This T cell receptor (beta chain) was observed in a study of CD8+ T cells in alopecia areata. About the study: Tofacitinib administration to treated patients was oral, at 5 to 10 mg twice daily. Patients in the study were on tofacitinib for 6 to 18 months, then off it for 6 months. Study findings and constraints: Scalp lesions, especially in alopecia totalis/universalis, had higher clonality than normal scalp.

It was cDNA, reverse transcribed from extracted RNA, that served as the sequencing template. Method: immunoSEQ multiplex PCR; TCRdb's copy keeps in-frame clones and lacks some. The sample yields 150,000 or so clones, more than 40% seen once. Germline lookup yields CDR1 PRHDT and CDR2 FYEKMQ (reference sequence). The CDR3 contains 14 residues. Trimming removed 8 bases at V and 4 bases at J, with 17 bases between. Samples from alopecia areata patients were lesional scalp punch biopsies and peripheral blood. About this clone: Its antigen is unidentified.

The sample here was CD8+ T cells sorted from blood, taken at week 0. The clonotype was recovered from a human donor with alopecia areata. This sequence joins TRBV13 and TRBJ1-2; D unresolved. The CDR3 sequence is CASSEASSIYGYTF. The DNA for the CDR3 is TGTGCCAGCTCGGAGGCCTCGTCCATCTATGGCTACACCTTC.